The rows below give T cell receptor beta chains drawn from one sample of a study of blood T cell repertoires in COVID-19. TCRdb's table, derived via immunoSEQ multiplex PCR, lists solely in-frame clones and lacks some. The sample has tens of thousands of clones, roughly 80% seen once. The sequenced sample consisted of peripheral blood. Receptors were obtained from a woman aged 80 or over with acute or convalescent COVID-19. Each CDR3 is given with its conserved first and last residue. D genes are given only for firm matches. Rows give clone size only sometimes, using once, few, many, or a class for an expanded clone.

-,once,TRBV5-1,TRBJ1-1,CASSPSTGLSTEAFF,TGCGCCAGCAGCCCTTCAACAGGGCTGAGCACTGAAGCTTTCTTT
-,few,TRBV5-6,TRBJ1-3,CASSHVGQSWSGNTIYF,TGTGCCAGCAGCCATGTGGGGCAGTCGTGGTCTGGAAACACCATATATTTT
-,few,TRBV3-1/TRBV3-2,TRBJ2-2,CASSQGGGHTGELFF,TGTGCCAGCAGCCAAGGTGGGGGCCACACCGGGGAGCTGTTTTTT
-,-,TRBV7-9,TRBJ1-6,CASSLVRGREFDNSPLHF,TGTGCCAGCAGCTTAGTTAGAGGAAGGGAGTTTGATAATTCACCCCTCCACTTT
-,-,TRBV27,TRBJ1-6,CASSSAYNSPLHF,TGTGCCAGCAGTTCGGCCTATAATTCACCCCTCCACTTT
-,few,TRBV7-9,TRBJ1-1,CASSPTEGSYTEAFF,TGTGCCAGCAGCCCGACCGAGGGAAGCTACACTGAAGCTTTCTTT
-,-,TRBV18,TRBJ1-1,CASSPRDTLASTEAFF,TGTGCCAGCTCACCAAGGGACACTTTGGCGAGCACTGAAGCTTTCTTT
TRBD1,few,TRBV7-8,TRBJ1-4,CASSPPRTGFHEKLFF,TGTGCCAGCAGCCCGCCTCGGACAGGGTTTCATGAAAAACTGTTTTTT
TRBD1,-,TRBV4-1,TRBJ2-7,CASSLREQGAEQYF,TGCGCCAGCAGCCTAAGGGAGCAGGGGGCCGAGCAGTACTTC
-,-,TRBV12-5,TRBJ1-6,CASGRQVGISPLHF,TGTGCTAGTGGTCGCCAGGTCGGAATTTCACCCCTCCACTTT
TRBD1,-,TRBV6-5,TRBJ1-1,CASSRGQNTEAFF,TGTGCCAGCAGCAGGGGGCAGAACACTGAAGCTTTCTTT
-,-,TRBV28,TRBJ1-5,CASGAQVGGVPQPQHF,TGTGCCAGCGGGGCCCAGGTGGGAGGCGTTCCTCAGCCCCAGCATTTT
-,-,TRBV12-3/TRBV12-4,TRBJ2-2,CASSQAGRGELFF,TGTGCCAGCAGCCAGGCGGGACGTGGAGAGCTGTTTTTT
-,-,TRBV7-9,TRBJ2-4,CASSLGDVKNIQYF,TGTGCCAGCAGCCTCGGGGATGTCAAAAACATTCAGTACTTC
TRBD1,few,TRBV30,TRBJ1-4,CAWSQNRGRGEKLFF,TGTGCCTGGAGCCAGAACAGGGGGCGCGGAGAAAAACTGTTTTTT
-,-,TRBV27,TRBJ1-1,CASSLSRMNTEAFF,TGTGCCAGCAGTTTAAGCAGGATGAACACTGAAGCTTTCTTT
-,-,TRBV24-1,TRBJ1-1,CATSEPPGGGTEAFF,TGTGCCACCAGTGAACCCCCGGGAGGGGGCACTGAAGCTTTCTTT
TRBD2,-,TRBV28,TRBJ2-3,CASSYGTSGPVLDTQYF,TGTGCCAGCAGTTACGGGACTAGCGGCCCAGTTCTGGATACGCAGTATTTT
-,-,TRBV6-1,TRBJ1-2,CASSEAGGQGYGYTF,TGTGCCAGCAGTGAAGCAGGGGGACAAGGCTATGGCTACACCTTC
TRBD1,-,TRBV6-2/TRBV6-3,TRBJ1-6,CASSQDRGSRNSPLHF,TGTGCCAGCAGTCAGGACAGGGGGAGTCGGAATTCACCCCTCCACTTT
-,-,TRBV5-1,TRBJ1-1,CASSPVPTENTEAFF,TGCGCCAGCAGCCCAGTCCCGACAGAGAACACTGAAGCTTTCTTT
TRBD1,-,TRBV7-2,TRBJ1-2,CASSLSSGGATYGYTF,TGTGCCAGCAGCTTATCGTCAGGGGGCGCGACGTATGGCTACACCTTC
-,few,TRBV5-1,TRBJ1-1,CASSLSPRGTEAFF,TGCGCCAGCAGCTTGAGCCCTCGAGGGACTGAAGCTTTCTTT
TRBD1,-,TRBV5-1,TRBJ1-1,CASSLADRGNTEAFF,TGCGCCAGCAGCTTGGCGGACAGGGGGAACACTGAAGCTTTCTTT
TRBD1,-,TRBV27,TRBJ2-7,CASSPRQGPYEQYF,TGTGCCAGCAGTCCACGACAGGGGCCCTACGAGCAGTACTTC
-,-,TRBV11-2,TRBJ2-2,CASSSKAGKLFF,TGTGCCAGCAGCTCCAAAGCGGGCAAGCTGTTTTTT
-,-,TRBV5-5,TRBJ1-2,CASSVPGDSYGYTF,TGTGCCAGCAGCGTCCCCGGGGATAGCTATGGCTACACCTTC
-,-,TRBV19,TRBJ1-2,CASTEPGWGGYTF,TGTGCCAGCACTGAGCCAGGGTGGGGTGGCTACACCTTC
TRBD1,-,TRBV7-9,TRBJ2-2,CASSTGDRGSDTGELFF,TGTGCCAGCAGCACCGGGGACAGGGGGAGCGACACCGGGGAGCTGTTTTTT
TRBD1,-,TRBV6-5,TRBJ1-1,CAAGGGPFEAFF,TGTGCCGCCGGAGGGGGCCCCTTTGAAGCTTTCTTT
-,-,TRBV5-1,TRBJ1-1,CASSPDSTINTEAFF,TGCGCCAGCAGCCCAGACAGCACGATTAACACTGAAGCTTTCTTT
-,-,TRBV7-2,TRBJ1-3,CASSREGGSGNTIYF,TGTGCCAGCAGCCGGGAGGGTGGCTCTGGAAACACCATATATTTT
TRBD1,-,TRBV10-2,TRBJ1-2,CASSGDRNGGYTF,TGCGCCAGCAGTGGGGACAGGAACGGTGGCTACACCTTC
-,-,TRBV5-1,TRBJ1-3,CASSSGGGARGNTIYF,TGCGCCAGCAGCTCCGGTGGGGGGGCGAGAGGAAACACCATATATTTT
-,-,TRBV16,TRBJ2-1,CASSQFRPSSYNEQFF,TGTGCCAGCAGCCAATTCCGCCCGAGCTCCTACAATGAGCAGTTCTTC
TRBD1,-,TRBV5-1,TRBJ2-7,CASSSLGTDAYEQYF,TGCGCCAGCAGCTCACTAGGGACAGACGCCTACGAGCAGTACTTC
-,-,TRBV5-6,TRBJ1-2,CASSYRQAANYGYTF,TGTGCCAGCAGCTACAGACAGGCGGCTAACTATGGCTACACCTTC
TRBD2,medium-sized,TRBV6-6,TRBJ2-3,CATGGAGDTQYF,TGTGCGACCGGGGGGGCCGGAGATACGCAGTATTTT
-,-,TRBV5-1,TRBJ2-5,CASNLQGFQETQYF,TGCGCCAGCAATCTACAGGGATTCCAAGAGACCCAGTACTTC
TRBD1,few,TRBV20-1,TRBJ1-2,CSPQGDYGYTF,TGCAGTCCACAGGGGGACTATGGCTACACCTTC
-,-,TRBV2,TRBJ1-1,CASSEARAADRAFF,TGTGCCAGCAGTGAAGCCCGGGCCGCCGACAGAGCTTTCTTT
TRBD1,once,TRBV18,TRBJ1-1,CASSLGGDSTEAFF,TGTGCCAGCTCACTAGGTGGGGACAGCACCGAAGCTTTCTTT
-,-,TRBV9,TRBJ2-3,CASSVGVGADTQYF,TGTGCCAGCAGCGTCGGGGTTGGGGCAGATACGCAGTATTTT
-,-,TRBV24-1,TRBJ1-2,CATSDPGLSGGYTF,TGTGCCACCAGTGATCCCGGGCTGAGCGGAGGCTACACCTTC
TRBD1,-,TRBV29-1,TRBJ2-7,CSVRDRGNSYEQYF,TGCAGCGTTCGGGACAGGGGAAATTCCTACGAGCAGTACTTC
-,-,TRBV7-6,TRBJ2-2,CASSLARRERAGELFF,TGTGCCAGCAGCCTGGCTAGACGGGAGAGGGCCGGGGAGCTGTTTTTT